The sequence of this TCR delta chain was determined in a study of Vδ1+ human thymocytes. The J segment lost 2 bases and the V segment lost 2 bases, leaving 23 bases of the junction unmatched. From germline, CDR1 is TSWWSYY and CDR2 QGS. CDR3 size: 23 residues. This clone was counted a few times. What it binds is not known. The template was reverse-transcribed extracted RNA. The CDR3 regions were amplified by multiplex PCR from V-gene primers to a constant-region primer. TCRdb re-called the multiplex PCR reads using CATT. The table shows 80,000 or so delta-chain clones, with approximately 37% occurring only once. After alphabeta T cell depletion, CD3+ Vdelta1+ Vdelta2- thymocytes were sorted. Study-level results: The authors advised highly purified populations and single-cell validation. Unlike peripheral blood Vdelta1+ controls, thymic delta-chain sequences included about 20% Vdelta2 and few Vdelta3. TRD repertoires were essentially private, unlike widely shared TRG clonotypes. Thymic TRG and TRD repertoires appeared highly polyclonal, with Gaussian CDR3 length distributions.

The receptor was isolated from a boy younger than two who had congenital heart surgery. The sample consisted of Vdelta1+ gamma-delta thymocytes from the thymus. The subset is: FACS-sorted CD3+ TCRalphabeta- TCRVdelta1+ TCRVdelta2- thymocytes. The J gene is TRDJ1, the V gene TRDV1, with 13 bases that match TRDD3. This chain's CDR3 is CALGEERYLHRGLGDTRTDKLIF. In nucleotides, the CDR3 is TGTGCTCTTGGGGAAGAAAGGTACCTCCACAGAGGACTGGGGGATACGCGAACCGATAAACTCATCTTT.